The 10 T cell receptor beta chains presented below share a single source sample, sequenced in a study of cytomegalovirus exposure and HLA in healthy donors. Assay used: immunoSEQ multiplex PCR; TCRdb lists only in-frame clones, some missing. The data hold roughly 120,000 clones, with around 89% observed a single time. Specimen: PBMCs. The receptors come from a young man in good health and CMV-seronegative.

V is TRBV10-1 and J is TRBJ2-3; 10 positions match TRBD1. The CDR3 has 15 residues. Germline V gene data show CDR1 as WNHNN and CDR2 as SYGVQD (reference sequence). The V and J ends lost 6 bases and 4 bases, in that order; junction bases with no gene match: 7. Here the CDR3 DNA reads TGCGCCAGCAGGGGGGACAGGGGTGGTCCAGATACGCAGTATTTT. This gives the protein CASRGDRGGPDTQYF.

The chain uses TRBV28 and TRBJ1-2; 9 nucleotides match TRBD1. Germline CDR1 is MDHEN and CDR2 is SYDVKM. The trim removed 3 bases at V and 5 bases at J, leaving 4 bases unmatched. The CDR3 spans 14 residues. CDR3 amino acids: CASSFRGTGYGYTF. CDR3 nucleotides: TGTGCCAGCAGTTTTAGAGGGACAGGGTATGGCTACACCTTC.

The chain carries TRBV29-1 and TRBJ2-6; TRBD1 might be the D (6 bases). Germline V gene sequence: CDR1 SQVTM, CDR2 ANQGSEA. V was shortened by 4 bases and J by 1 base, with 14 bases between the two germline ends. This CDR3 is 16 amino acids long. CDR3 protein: CSVGGRRASGANVLTF. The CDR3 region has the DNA TGCAGCGTTGGGGGGCGACGGGCTTCTGGGGCCAACGTCCTGACTTTC.

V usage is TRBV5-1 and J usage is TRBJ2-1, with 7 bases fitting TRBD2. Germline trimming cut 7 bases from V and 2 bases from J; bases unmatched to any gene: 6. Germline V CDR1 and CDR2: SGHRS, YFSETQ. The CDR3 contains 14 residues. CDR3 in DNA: TGCGCCAGCCAAGGCGGGAGCACCTACAATGAGCAGTTCTTC. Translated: CASQGGSTYNEQFF.

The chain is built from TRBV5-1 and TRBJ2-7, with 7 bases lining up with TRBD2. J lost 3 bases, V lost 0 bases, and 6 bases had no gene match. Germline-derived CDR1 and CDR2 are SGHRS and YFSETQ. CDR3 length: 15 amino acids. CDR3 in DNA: TGCGCCAGCAGCTTGGGTCCGGGGGGAAACTACGAGCAGTACTTC. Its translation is CASSLGPGGNYEQYF.

CDR3 loop: CASSEELAGGNEQFF. CDR3 DNA sequence: TGCGCCAGCAGTGAGGAACTAGCGGGGGGCAATGAGCAGTTCTTC. The chain has TRBV10-1 and TRBJ2-1; 12 bases match TRBD2. The CDR3 loop spans 15 amino acids. V shed 2 bases, J shed 6 bases, and the junction held 2 bases outside the gene matches. Germline values: CDR1 WNHNN, CDR2 SYGVQD (reference sequence).

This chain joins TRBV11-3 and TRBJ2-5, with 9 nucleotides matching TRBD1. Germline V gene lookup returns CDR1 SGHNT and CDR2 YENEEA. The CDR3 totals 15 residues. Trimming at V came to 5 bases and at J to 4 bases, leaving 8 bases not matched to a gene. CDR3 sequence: CASSPRTGVPETQYF. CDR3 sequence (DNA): TGTGCCAGCAGCCCCCGGACAGGGGTTCCAGAGACCCAGTACTTC.

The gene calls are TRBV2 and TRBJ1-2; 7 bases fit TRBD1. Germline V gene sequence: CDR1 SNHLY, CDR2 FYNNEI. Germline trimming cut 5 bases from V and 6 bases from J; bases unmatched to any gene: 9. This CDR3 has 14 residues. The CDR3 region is CASSRQGEFDGYTF. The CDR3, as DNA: TGTGCCAGCAGTCGACAGGGAGAATTCGATGGCTACACCTTC.

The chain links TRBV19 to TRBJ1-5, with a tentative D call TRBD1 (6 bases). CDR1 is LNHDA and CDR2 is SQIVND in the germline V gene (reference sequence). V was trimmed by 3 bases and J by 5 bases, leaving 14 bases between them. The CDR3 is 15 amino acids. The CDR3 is CASSMGRGGYQPQHF. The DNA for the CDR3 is TGTGCCAGTAGTATGGGGCGGGGGGGCTATCAGCCCCAGCATTTT. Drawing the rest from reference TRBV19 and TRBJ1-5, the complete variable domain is DGGITQSPKYLFRKEGQNVTLSCEQNLNHDAMYWYRQDPGQGLRLIYYSQIVNDFQKGDIAEGYSVSREKKESFPLTVTSAQKNPTAFYLCASSMGRGGYQPQHFGDGTRLSIL.

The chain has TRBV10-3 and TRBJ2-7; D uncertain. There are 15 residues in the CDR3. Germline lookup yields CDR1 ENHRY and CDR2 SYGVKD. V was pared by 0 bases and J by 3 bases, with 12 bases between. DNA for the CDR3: TGTGCCATCAGTGAGTCGGAGCTGGGTAGCTACGAGCAGTACTTC. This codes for CAISESELGSYEQYF.